These 5 T cell receptor beta chains came from one sample sequenced in a study of cytomegalovirus exposure and HLA in healthy donors (dated by TCRdb to about 2017). Libraries came from the immunoSEQ multiplex PCR assay. TCRdb carries this immuneACCESS record with in-frame sequences only. Its versions omit some clonotypes, under half of them owing to an unresolved V gene in the studies checked, with the rest unexplained. Here the sample has 150,000 to 170,000 clones; 86% occur a single time. The ten largest clones take up about 2.2% of the sample. The material sequenced was PBMCs. The receptors here all came from a human donor in good health.

V gene TRBV11-3 combines with J gene TRBJ2-1; D may be TRBD2 (5 bases). The length of the CDR3 is 13 residues. Germline assignment: CDR1 SGHNT and CDR2 YENEEA. Trimming took 0 bases from V and 11 from J, leaving 11 bases between them. The CDR3 region has the DNA TGTGCCAGCAGCTTAGACGGAGGAAAGAAGCAGTTCTTC. Amino acids: CASSLDGGKKQFF.

V gene TRBV6-5 combines with J gene TRBJ2-2; 7 nucleotides align to TRBD1. J lost 7 bases, V lost 0 bases, and 5 bases had no gene match. Per germline, CDR1 MNHEY and CDR2 SVGAGI. The length of the CDR3 is 15 residues. The CDR3 is CASSYSGTALGELFF. The DNA for the CDR3 is TGTGCCAGCAGTTACTCGGGGACAGCCCTCGGGGAGCTGTTTTTT.

The chain is built from TRBV11-2 and TRBJ1-5, with D tentatively TRBD1 (6 bases). With 10 bases removed from V and 6 bases from J, the gap between germline ends came to 16 bases. CDR3 length: 13 residues. From germline, CDR1 is SGHAT and CDR2 FQNNGV. The CDR3, as DNA: TGTGCCACCGCGGGGGGGCATGGTCAGCCCCAGCATTTT. Its protein product is CATAGGHGQPQHF.

This clone was detected only once. The chain joins TRBV6-5 to TRBJ2-5, with 11 nucleotides matching TRBD2. The CDR3 totals 15 residues. After removal of 6 bases from V and 0 bases from J, the junction contained 3 bases not matched to a gene. The germline gives CDR1 MNHEY, CDR2 SVGAGI. The CDR3: CASRAGLADQETQYF. DNA for the CDR3: TGTGCCAGCAGGGCGGGACTAGCGGACCAAGAGACCCAGTACTTC.

Only one count was recorded for this clone. The chain uses TRBV6-1 and TRBJ1-1; TRBD1 matches 7 bases. The germline CDR1 and CDR2 sequences are MNHNS and SASEGT. The CDR3 runs to 13 residues. V was pared by 5 bases and J by 1 base, with 1 base of the junction left unmatched. The CDR3 loop reads CASSRTGNTEAFF. CDR3 nucleotide sequence: TGTGCCAGCAGTCGGACAGGGAACACTGAAGCTTTCTTT.